What follows are 27 T cell receptor beta chains derived from one specimen sequenced in a study of T cells in Graves' hyperthyroidism and ophthalmopathy. The CDR3 regions of TCR beta were amplified from RNA transcripts. Initially, a first-round RT-PCR of the TCR CDR3 employed the HTBI primer set. TCRdb used MiXCR to reprocess the multiplex PCR reads, holding one entry per CDR3 protein. The table lists hundreds of thousands of distinct CDR3 sequences, 35% to 45% of them singletons. The sequencing input was blood. These receptors were taken from a man aged 18 to 29 with Graves' hyperthyroidism.

The rearrangement links TRBV7-9 to TRBJ1-6, with a weak D call TRBD1 (6 bases). Germline lookup yields CDR1 SEHNR and CDR2 FQNEAQ (reference sequence). V lost 5 bases and J lost 6, with 11 bases in between. The CDR3 has 14 residues. This chain's CDR3 is CASSRQAPNSPLHF. The DNA of the CDR3 is TGTGCCAGCAGCCGACAGGCCCCTAATTCACCCCTCCACTTT.

The chain carries TRBV18 and TRBJ2-7, with D possibly TRBD1 on 8 matching bases. The CDR3 is made up of 13 amino acids. Trimming left V 8 bases short and J 4 bases short, with 15 bases between. Germline loops: CDR1 KGHSH, CDR2 LQKENI. CDR3 in DNA: TGTGCCAGCCAGCGGGACAGGAGATACGAGCAGTACTTC. Its protein product is CASQRDRRYEQYF.

The chain joins TRBV29-1 to TRBJ2-5; 9 nucleotides align to TRBD1. CDR1 SQVTM and CDR2 ANQGSEA come from the germline V gene. V lost 7 bases and J lost 5; bases outside the gene matches: 11. The CDR3 covers 14 residues. CDR3 DNA: TGCAGCGCCAGTGGACAGGGGTTGAGTGAGACCCAGTACTTC. Translation gives CSASGQGLSETQYF.

Comment on this clonotype: An end of the junction differs from the germline gene, which may be a read error. The rearrangement links TRBV11-2 to TRBJ2-7, with D possibly matching TRBD1 (6 bases). The CDR3 spans 13 residues. CDR1 is SGHAT, CDR2 FQNNGV, per germline. CDR3 protein: CASSRQGSGEQYF. The DNA for the CDR3 is TGCGCCAGCAGCCGGCAGGGGTCTGGCGAGCAGTACTTC.

DNA for the CDR3: TGCAGCGTTCCGGGGGGGGGGACCGGCTACACCTTC. It codes for CSVPGGGTGYTF. The chain carries TRBV29-1 and TRBJ1-2; tentatively, D is TRBD1 (5 bases). This CDR3 is built from 12 residues. Germline loops: CDR1 SQVTM, CDR2 ANQGSEA. The V gene lost 5 bases and the J gene lost 8 bases, with 15 bases spanning the gap.

This clonotype was detected a few times. The rearrangement uses TRBV6-5 and TRBJ1-2; D possibly corresponds to TRBD1 (6 bases). Germline V gives CDR1 MNHEY, CDR2 SVGAGI. This CDR3 spans 13 amino acids. V shed 5 bases and J shed 5 bases, with 12 bases lying between them. The CDR3 region has the DNA TGTGCCAGCAGTCCGGGACATTGGTATGGCTACACCTTC. It specifies CASSPGHWYGYTF.

This clonotype was counted many times. The chain carries TRBV29-1 and TRBJ1-5; D call uncertain. Germline values: CDR1 SQVTM, CDR2 ANQGSEA. Between the trimmed V and J ends, which lost 5 bases and 3 bases, there was a span of 11 bases. This CDR3 comprises 13 residues. The CDR3 DNA is TGCAGCGTTCGGACTGGGAACAATCAGCCCCAGCATTTT. Amino acids: CSVRTGNNQPQHF.

The chain employs TRBV11-1 and TRBJ2-7; D uncertain. Germline CDR1 is SGHAT and CDR2 is FQDESV (reference sequence). The CDR3 consists of 17 residues. V gave up 1 base and J gave up 0 bases, with 16 bases separating them. In nucleotides, the CDR3 is TGTGCCAGCAGCTTAGTATCAGCAGGCCCCAACTCCTACGAGCAGTACTTC. It yields the protein CASSLVSAGPNSYEQYF.

This clonotype was observed many times. The genes are TRBV20-1 and TRBJ1-1; unclear D gene. The CDR3 loop spans 15 amino acids. Trimming stripped 6 bases from V and 2 bases from J, with 19 bases between. Germline values: CDR1 DFQATT, CDR2 SNEGSKA (reference sequence). The chain's CDR3 is CSAPGLLVGNTEAFF. The CDR3 DNA reads as TGCAGTGCCCCGGGCCTACTCGTAGGAAACACTGAAGCTTTCTTT.

The chain couples TRBV29-1 to TRBJ2-5; TRBD1 matches 7 bases. Germline trimming cut 4 bases from V and 4 bases from J; bases unmatched to any gene: 12. This CDR3 has 15 amino acids. CDR1 and CDR2 (germline): SQVTM, ANQGSEA. The CDR3 sequence is CSVATPPAGGETQYF. CDR3 nucleotide sequence: TGCAGCGTTGCTACCCCTCCCGCAGGGGGAGAGACCCAGTACTTC.

The rearrangement joins TRBV12-3 or TRBV12-4 to TRBJ2-7; 7 nucleotides align to TRBD1. Trimming removed 4 bases from V and 2 bases from J; junction bases left unmatched: 5. This CDR3 spans 14 amino acids. CDR3 in DNA: TGTGCCAGCAGTTGCGACAGGGTGCCCTACGAGCAGTACTTC. This codes for CASSCDRVPYEQYF.

This clonotype was recorded once. The CDR3 is CASSPSSFDGSPNNSPLHF. The CDR3 DNA follows: TGTGCCAGCAGCCCATCTTCTTTTGACGGGAGTCCAAATAATTCACCCCTCCACTTT. This chain joins TRBV7-9 and TRBJ1-6, with unresolved D. CDR1 is SEHNR, CDR2 FQNEAQ, per germline (reference sequence). CDR3 length: 19 amino acids. The ends were cut back, 5 bases at V and 5 bases at J, with 25 bases in the middle.

V usage is TRBV29-1 and J usage is TRBJ2-7; D uncertain. In germline, CDR1 is SQVTM, CDR2 ANQGSEA. The length of the CDR3 is 13 residues. The V and J ends lost 3 bases and 3 bases respectively, with 12 bases between them. The CDR3: CSVDEGGDYEQYF. The CDR3 bases are TGCAGCGTTGATGAAGGCGGAGACTACGAGCAGTACTTC.

This clonotype was counted once. The chain employs TRBV12-5 and TRBJ2-5; D not resolved. This CDR3 is built from 16 residues. Germline loops: CDR1 LGHNT, CDR2 FRNRAP. The germline V and J ends were trimmed by 4 bases and 5 bases, with 20 bases remaining between them. The DNA for the CDR3 is TGTGCTAGTGGTTCCGCACAGATAGGTGTGGTGGAGACCCAGTACTTC. Its protein product is CASGSAQIGVVETQYF.

In its sample, this clonotype was seen many times. V gene TRBV13 combines with J gene TRBJ1-6; D gene uncertain. Trimming took 2 bases from V and 0 from J, leaving 5 bases between them. The CDR3 loop spans 15 amino acids. From germline, CDR1 is PRHDT and CDR2 FYEKMQ (reference sequence). For the CDR3, the DNA is TGTGCCAGCAGCTTACGGAGCTCCTATAATTCACCCCTCCACTTT. Its protein product is CASSLRSSYNSPLHF.

This clonotype was detected many times. CDR3 sequence reads: CAIRTDRGQETQYF. CDR3 coding DNA: TGTGCCATCAGGACAGACAGGGGGCAGGAGACCCAGTACTTC. J is TRBJ2-5 and V is TRBV10-3, with 10 positions matching TRBD1. The length of the CDR3 is 14 residues. The germline V gene has CDR1 ENHRY and CDR2 SYGVKD. Losses at the gene ends were 6 bases for V and 5 bases for J; bases not matched to a gene: 6.

J is TRBJ1-1 and V is TRBV20-1; D may be TRBD1 (5 bases). Germline CDR1 reads DFQATT; CDR2 reads SNEGSKA (reference sequence). The CDR3 is 13 amino acids. The CDR3 DNA reads TGCAGGCCGGGAACCGGGACGGACACTGAAGCTTTCTTT. Encoded protein: CRPGTGTDTEAFF.

The rearrangement links TRBV10-3 to TRBJ1-5; TRBD1 agrees at 8 bases. The CDR3 is 13 amino acids. V was pared by 7 bases and J by 7 bases, with 6 bases of the junction left unmatched. Germline CDR1 ENHRY, CDR2 SYGVKD. As DNA, the CDR3 is TGTGCCATCACTCCGGACAGGGTACAGCCCCAGCATTTT. Protein sequence: CAITPDRVQPQHF.

The CDR3 DNA follows: TGTGCCAGCTCCCCCGCGAGGGGGTTCACTGAAGCTTTCTTT. It is translated as CASSPARGFTEAFF. The rearrangement joins TRBV2 to TRBJ1-1; tentatively, D is TRBD1 (6 bases). Germline loops: CDR1 SNHLY, CDR2 FYNNEI. The CDR3 consists of 14 residues. V lost 8 bases, J lost 4 bases, and 17 bases lay in between.

The gene calls are TRBV5-1 and TRBJ2-7, with 8 positions matching TRBD2. The trim removed 1 base at V and 1 base at J, leaving 10 bases unmatched. CDR1 and CDR2 (germline): SGHRS, YFSETQ. This CDR3 region has 17 residues. The CDR3 here is CASSLSLAGSSSYEQYF. Written as DNA, the CDR3 is TGCGCCAGCAGCTTGTCTCTAGCGGGCTCTAGTTCCTACGAGCAGTACTTC.

With regard to this clonotype: Possible read error: a much larger clone is one base away. J is TRBJ2-7 and V is TRBV15; weak D call: TRBD1 (5 bases). Between the trimmed V and J ends, which lost 1 base and 2 bases, there was a span of 15 bases. Germline loops: CDR1 LNHNV, CDR2 YYDKDF (reference sequence). This CDR3 has 16 amino acids. CDR3 loop: CATSRGGRLGPYEQYF. CDR3 sequence (DNA): TGTGCCACCAGCAGAGGGGGCAGGCTGGGGCCCTACGAGCAGTACTTC.

This clonotype was counted between two and nine times. The CDR3 is CSASVSTFGGTEAFF. The CDR3 DNA is TGCAGTGCTAGTGTTAGTACTTTCGGGGGGACTGAAGCTTTCTTT. This chain connects TRBV20-1 to TRBJ1-1; tentative D call: TRBD1 (5 bases). V was pared by 3 bases and J by 5 bases, with 19 bases between. Per germline, CDR1 DFQATT and CDR2 SNEGSKA (reference sequence). This CDR3 is built from 15 residues.

V and J are TRBV12-3 or TRBV12-4 and TRBJ2-2; D is possibly TRBD1 (6 bases). CDR3 length: 15 residues. Trimming removed 6 bases at V and 2 bases at J, with 13 bases between. The CDR3 sequence: CASSNVGGNTGELFF. For the CDR3, the DNA is TGTGCCAGCAGCAACGTAGGGGGAAACACCGGGGAGCTGTTTTTT.

The V call is TRBV29-1, the J call TRBJ2-7; D possibly corresponds to TRBD1 (6 bases). The CDR3 totals 14 residues. Trimming shortened V by 5 bases and J by 0 bases, and 14 bases separated the two germline ends. The germline CDR1 and CDR2 sequences are SQVTM and ANQGSEA. CDR3 in DNA: TGCAGCGTTAGCAGGGGTACGAGCTCCTACGAGCAGTACTTC. This gives the protein CSVSRGTSSYEQYF.

On this clonotype itself: A much larger clone lies a single base off, so this may be a read error. The chain has TRBV7-9 and TRBJ2-7, with 10 bases lining up with TRBD2. Germline assignment: CDR1 SEHNR and CDR2 FQNEAQ (reference sequence). This CDR3 contains 14 residues. Trimming removed 2 bases from V and 5 bases from J; junction bases left unmatched: 3. In DNA, the CDR3 is TGTGCCAGCAGCTTATCTAGCGGGGGACACGAGCAGTACTTC. It encodes CASSLSSGGHEQYF.

V and J are TRBV10-3 and TRBJ1-1, with 10 nucleotides matching TRBD1. Germline V gene data show CDR1 as ENHRY and CDR2 as SYGVKD. The CDR3 has 11 residues. The trim removed 10 bases at V and 8 bases at J, leaving 4 bases unmatched. Written as DNA, the CDR3 is TGTGCCACCGGGACAGGGGACGAAGCTTTCTTT. Protein product: CATGTGDEAFF.

This clonotype was detected only a few times. The chain links TRBV6-5 to TRBJ1-5; D unresolved. This CDR3 has 14 residues. Germline V gene data show CDR1 as MNHEY and CDR2 as SVGAGI. The V end lost 4 bases, the J end lost 2 bases, and 9 bases lay between the germline ends. The DNA of the CDR3 is TGTGCCAGCAGTTTAAGGGAAGGCAATCAGCCCCAGCATTTT. Translating gives CASSLREGNQPQHF.